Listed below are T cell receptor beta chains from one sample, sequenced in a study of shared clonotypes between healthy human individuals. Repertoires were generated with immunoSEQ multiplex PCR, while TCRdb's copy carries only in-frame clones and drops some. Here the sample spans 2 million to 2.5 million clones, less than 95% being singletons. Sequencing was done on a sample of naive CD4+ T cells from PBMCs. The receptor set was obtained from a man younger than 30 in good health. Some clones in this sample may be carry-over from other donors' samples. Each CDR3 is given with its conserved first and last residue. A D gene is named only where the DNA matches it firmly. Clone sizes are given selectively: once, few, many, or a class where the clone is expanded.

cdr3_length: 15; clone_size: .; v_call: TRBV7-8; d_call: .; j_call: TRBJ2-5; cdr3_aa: CASSLASHPQETQYF; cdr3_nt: TGTGCCAGCAGCTTAGCGTCCCACCCCCAAGAGACCCAGTACTTC
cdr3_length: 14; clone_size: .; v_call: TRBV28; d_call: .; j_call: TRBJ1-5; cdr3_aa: CASTSGGSNQPQHF; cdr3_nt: TGTGCCAGCACCTCCGGAGGAAGCAATCAGCCCCAGCATTTT
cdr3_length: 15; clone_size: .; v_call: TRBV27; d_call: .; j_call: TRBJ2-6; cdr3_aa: CASSLASSGANVLTF; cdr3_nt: TGTGCCAGCAGTTTGGCCAGTTCTGGGGCCAACGTCCTGACTTTC
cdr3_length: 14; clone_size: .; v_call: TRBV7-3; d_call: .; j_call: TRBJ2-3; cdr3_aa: CASSLMLGADTQYF; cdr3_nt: TGTGCCAGCAGCTTAATGTTGGGGGCAGATACGCAGTATTTT
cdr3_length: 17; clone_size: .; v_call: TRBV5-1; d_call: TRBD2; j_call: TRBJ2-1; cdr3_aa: CASSFTPLAGGDNEQFF; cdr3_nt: TGCGCCAGCAGCTTCACCCCTCTAGCGGGAGGCGACAATGAGCAGTTCTTC
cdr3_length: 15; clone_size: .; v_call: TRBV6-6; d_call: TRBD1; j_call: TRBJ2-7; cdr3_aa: CASSLSGGQGYEQYF; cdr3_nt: TGTGCCAGCAGTCTATCGGGGGGACAGGGGTACGAGCAGTACTTC
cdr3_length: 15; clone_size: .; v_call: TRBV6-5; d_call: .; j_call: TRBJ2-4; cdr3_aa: CASSGRGIAKNIQYF; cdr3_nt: TGTGCCAGCAGCGGTAGGGGAATAGCCAAAAACATTCAGTACTTC
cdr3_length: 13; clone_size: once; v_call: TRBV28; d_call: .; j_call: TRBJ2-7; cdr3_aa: CASKGEPSHEQYF; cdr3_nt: TGTGCCAGCAAGGGCGAGCCGTCCCACGAGCAGTACTTC
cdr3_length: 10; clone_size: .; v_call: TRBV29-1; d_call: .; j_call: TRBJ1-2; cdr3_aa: CSVGPGTTTF; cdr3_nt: .
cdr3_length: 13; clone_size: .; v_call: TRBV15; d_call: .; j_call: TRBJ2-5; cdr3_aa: CATSNSPEETQYF; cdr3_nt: TGTGCCACCAGCAACAGCCCGGAGGAGACCCAGTACTTC
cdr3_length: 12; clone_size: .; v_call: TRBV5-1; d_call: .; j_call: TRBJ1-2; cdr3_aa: CASTASGEGYTF; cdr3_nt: TGCGCCAGCACTGCGAGCGGGGAGGGCTACACCTTC
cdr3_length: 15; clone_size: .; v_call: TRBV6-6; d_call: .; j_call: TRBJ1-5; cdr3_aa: CASSYNSHSNQPQHF; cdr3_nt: TGTGCCAGCAGTTACAATTCCCACAGCAATCAGCCCCAGCATTTT
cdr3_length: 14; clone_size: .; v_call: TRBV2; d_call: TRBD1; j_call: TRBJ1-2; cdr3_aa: CASRYYRGGDGYTF; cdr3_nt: TGTGCCAGCAGATACTACAGGGGAGGGGATGGCTACACCTTC
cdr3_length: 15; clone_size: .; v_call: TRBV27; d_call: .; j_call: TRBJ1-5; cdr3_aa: CASRDTGSGNQPQHF; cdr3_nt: TGTGCCAGCAGGGACACAGGGTCGGGCAATCAGCCCCAGCATTTT
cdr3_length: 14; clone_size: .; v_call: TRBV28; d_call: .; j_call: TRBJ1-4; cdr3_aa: CASSLGGAGEKLFF; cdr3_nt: TGTGCCAGCAGTTTAGGGGGGGCTGGGGAAAAACTGTTTTTT
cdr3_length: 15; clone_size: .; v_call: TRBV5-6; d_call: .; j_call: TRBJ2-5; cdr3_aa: CASSLAREDQETQYF; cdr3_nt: TGTGCCAGCAGCTTGGCCAGGGAGGACCAAGAGACCCAGTACTTC
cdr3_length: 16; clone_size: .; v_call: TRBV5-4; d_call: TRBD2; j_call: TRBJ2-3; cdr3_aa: CASSLDVVRGGDTQYF; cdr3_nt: TGTGCCAGCAGCTTGGATGTCGTCCGCGGGGGGGATACGCAGTATTTT
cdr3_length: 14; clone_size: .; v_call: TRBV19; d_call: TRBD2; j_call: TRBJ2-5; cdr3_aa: CASSPWTRGETQYF; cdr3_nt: TGTGCCAGTAGCCCCTGGACTAGAGGAGAGACCCAGTACTTC
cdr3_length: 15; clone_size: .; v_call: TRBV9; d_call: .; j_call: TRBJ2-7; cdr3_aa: CASSVGGVGTGEQYF; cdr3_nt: TGTGCCAGCAGCGTAGGAGGGGTGGGGACGGGTGAGCAGTACTTC
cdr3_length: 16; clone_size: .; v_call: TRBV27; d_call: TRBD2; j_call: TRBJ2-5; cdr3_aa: CASSLRREGPGETQYF; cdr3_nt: TGTGCCAGCAGTTTGAGGCGGGAGGGCCCGGGAGAGACCCAGTACTTC
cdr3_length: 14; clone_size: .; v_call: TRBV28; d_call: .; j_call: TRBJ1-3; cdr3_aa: CASSSGRTGNTIYF; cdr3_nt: TGTGCCAGCAGTTCAGGGAGAACTGGAAACACCATATATTTT
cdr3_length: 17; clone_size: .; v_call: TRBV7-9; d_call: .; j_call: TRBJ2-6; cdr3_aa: CASSPWDTKAGANVLTF; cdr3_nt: TGTGCCAGCAGCCCCTGGGACACCAAAGCAGGGGCCAACGTCCTGACTTTC
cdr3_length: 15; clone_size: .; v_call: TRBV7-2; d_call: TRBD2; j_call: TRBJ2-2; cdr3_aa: CASSLAGGFGGELFF; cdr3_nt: TGTGCCAGCAGCTTGGCGGGAGGGTTCGGCGGGGAGCTGTTTTTT
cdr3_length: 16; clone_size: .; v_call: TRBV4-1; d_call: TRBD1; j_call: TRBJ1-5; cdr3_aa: CASSHVDRGRGQPQHF; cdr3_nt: TGCGCCAGCAGCCATGTCGACAGGGGGCGAGGACAGCCCCAGCATTTT
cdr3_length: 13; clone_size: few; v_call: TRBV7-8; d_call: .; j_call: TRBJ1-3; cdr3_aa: CASSLLSGNTIYF; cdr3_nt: TGTGCCAGCAGCTTACTCAGTGGAAACACCATATATTTT
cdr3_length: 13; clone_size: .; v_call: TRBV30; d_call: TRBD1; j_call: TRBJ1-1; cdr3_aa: CAWINTGDTEAFF; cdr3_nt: TGTGCCTGGATTAACACAGGGGACACTGAAGCTTTCTTT
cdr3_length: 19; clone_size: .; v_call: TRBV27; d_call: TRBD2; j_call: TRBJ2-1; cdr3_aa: CASSPTPFTSGRSHNEQFF; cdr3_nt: TGTGCCAGCAGCCCAACCCCCTTTACTAGCGGGAGATCACACAATGAGCAGTTCTTC
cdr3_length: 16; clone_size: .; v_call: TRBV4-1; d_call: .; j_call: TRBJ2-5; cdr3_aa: CASSPLPGSGKETQYF; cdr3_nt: TGCGCCAGCAGCCCCTTGCCGGGGTCGGGTAAGGAGACCCAGTACTTC
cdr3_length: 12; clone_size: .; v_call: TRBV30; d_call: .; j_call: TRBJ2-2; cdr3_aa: CAWDSHTGELFF; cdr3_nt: TGTGCCTGGGACAGTCACACCGGGGAGCTGTTTTTT
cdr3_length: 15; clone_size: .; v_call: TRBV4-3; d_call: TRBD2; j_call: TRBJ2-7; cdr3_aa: CASSRREGTTYEQYF; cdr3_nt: TGCGCCAGCAGCCGAAGGGAGGGCACTACCTACGAGCAGTACTTC
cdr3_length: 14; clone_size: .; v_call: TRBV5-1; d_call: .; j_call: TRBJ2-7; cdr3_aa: CASSLAWGSYEQYF; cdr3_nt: TGCGCCAGCAGCTTGGCATGGGGATCCTACGAGCAGTACTTC
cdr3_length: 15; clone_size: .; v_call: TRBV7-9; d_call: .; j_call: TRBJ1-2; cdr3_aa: CASSSGGGRSYGYTF; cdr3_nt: TGTGCCAGCAGCTCAGGCGGGGGCAGGAGCTATGGCTACACCTTC
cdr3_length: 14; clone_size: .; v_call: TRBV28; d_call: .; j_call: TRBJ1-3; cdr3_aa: CASSLPLFGDTIYF; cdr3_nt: TGTGCCAGCAGTTTACCCCTATTCGGGGACACCATATATTTT
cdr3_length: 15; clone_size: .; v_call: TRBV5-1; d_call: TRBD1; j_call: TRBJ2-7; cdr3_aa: CASSLGGQGVYEQYF; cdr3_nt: TGCGCCAGCAGCTTAGGGGGACAGGGGGTCTACGAGCAGTACTTC
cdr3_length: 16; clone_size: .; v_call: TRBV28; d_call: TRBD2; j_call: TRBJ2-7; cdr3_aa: CASSLTSGRSSYEQYF; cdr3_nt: TGTGCCAGCAGTTTAACTAGCGGGCGAAGCTCCTACGAGCAGTACTTC
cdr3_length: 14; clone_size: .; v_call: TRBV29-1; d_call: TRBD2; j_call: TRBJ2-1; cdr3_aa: CSVAGLAGYNEQFF; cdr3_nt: TGCAGCGTTGCTGGACTAGCGGGGTACAATGAGCAGTTCTTC
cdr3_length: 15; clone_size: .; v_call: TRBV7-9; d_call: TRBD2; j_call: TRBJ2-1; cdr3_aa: CASSLVAGGDNEQFF; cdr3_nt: TGTGCCAGCAGCTTAGTGGCGGGAGGGGACAATGAGCAGTTCTTC
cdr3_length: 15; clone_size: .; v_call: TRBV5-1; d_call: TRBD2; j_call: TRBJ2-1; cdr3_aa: CASSLSSGAHNEQFF; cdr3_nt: TGCGCCAGCAGCTTGTCTAGCGGCGCGCACAATGAGCAGTTCTTC
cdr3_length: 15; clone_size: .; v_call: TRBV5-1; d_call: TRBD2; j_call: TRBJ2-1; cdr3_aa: CASSPGLADDNEQFF; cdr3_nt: TGCGCCAGCAGCCCGGGACTAGCGGACGACAATGAGCAGTTCTTC
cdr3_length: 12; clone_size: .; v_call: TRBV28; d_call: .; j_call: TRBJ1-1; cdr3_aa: CASSNLGAMAFF; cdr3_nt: TGTGCCAGCAGCAACCTGGGGGCTATGGCTTTCTTT
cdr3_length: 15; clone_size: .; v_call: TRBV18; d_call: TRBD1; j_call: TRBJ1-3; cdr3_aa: CASSPEGQIGNTIYF; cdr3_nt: TGTGCCAGCTCACCCGAGGGACAGATCGGAAACACCATATATTTT
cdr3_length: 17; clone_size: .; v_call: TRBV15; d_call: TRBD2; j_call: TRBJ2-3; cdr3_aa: CATSRAGSGSSVDTQYF; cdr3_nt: TGTGCCACCAGCAGAGCGGGTAGCGGGAGTTCAGTAGATACGCAGTATTTT